This T cell receptor beta chain was sequenced in a study of beta chain features in type 1 diabetes. For the study at large: The number of sorted cells examined across all samples was some 98,000,000.

The authors obtained over 95% purity in all sorted populations. This clone was detected only a few times. What it recognizes is unknown. The authors reverse transcribed all of the isolated RNA, so sequencing captured expressed TCRB transcripts. Only in-frame clones appear in the TCRdb table, and some are missing; sequencing was by immunoSEQ multiplex PCR. In the table there are more than 550,000 clones, about 14% of which are singletons. Points from the study as a whole: Moderate but significant shortening of TCRB CDR3s was recorded in all four CD4+ subsets from Type 1 diabetes patients. Fewer junction insertions and more nucleotide deletions appeared in type 1 diabetes patients. A potential PCR bias toward shorter templates would be equal in patient and control samples.

The clonotype originates from a man aged 18 to 30 with type 1 diabetes. Material: naive CD4+ T cells from blood.

In nucleotides, the CDR3 is TGCGCCAGCAGCCAGATGGGGGCTCAGGAGACCCAGTACTTC. This encodes CASSQMGAQETQYF. The chain links TRBV4-1 to TRBJ2-5, with a tentative D call TRBD1 (6 bases). Trimming took 3 bases from V and 5 from J, leaving 13 bases between them. The length of the CDR3 is 14 residues. Germline values: CDR1 MGHRA, CDR2 YSYEKL.